A selection of T cell receptor beta chains follows, all from one sample in a study of neurological immune-mediated disorders. Each CDR3 protein is one row after TCRdb ran MiXCR on the 5' RACE reads. The sample holds around 68,000 distinct CDR3 sequences, approximately 4.1% seen once. Sequencing used PBMCs. The source of these receptors is a man in his fifties with multiple sclerosis. Each CDR3 is given with its conserved first and last residue. The order of the fields is V gene, D gene, J gene, CDR3 protein. D genes are given only for firm matches.

v_gene: TRBV7-2; d_gene: -; j_gene: TRBJ1-2; CDR3aa: CASSFAGRTNGYTF
v_gene: TRBV20-1; d_gene: -; j_gene: TRBJ1-1; CDR3aa: CSASRSVRAFF
v_gene: TRBV20-1; d_gene: TRBD2; j_gene: TRBJ2-2; CDR3aa: CSARGTSGFANTGELFF
v_gene: TRBV28; d_gene: TRBD2; j_gene: TRBJ2-2; CDR3aa: CASSWWSSGGENTGELFF
v_gene: TRBV20-1; d_gene: -; j_gene: TRBJ1-5; CDR3aa: CSARDRAGSNQPQHF
v_gene: TRBV21-1; d_gene: -; j_gene: TRBJ2-7; CDR3aa: CASSKSLQVSYEQYF
v_gene: TRBV7-9; d_gene: -; j_gene: TRBJ1-2; CDR3aa: CASSSTPALYGYTF
v_gene: TRBV6-1; d_gene: -; j_gene: TRBJ2-7; CDR3aa: CASSGRDHTYEQYF
v_gene: TRBV10-3; d_gene: -; j_gene: TRBJ1-5; CDR3aa: CAIGTRLGNQPQNF
v_gene: TRBV28; d_gene: -; j_gene: TRBJ1-2; CDR3aa: CASLQLDYGYTF
v_gene: TRBV7-2; d_gene: -; j_gene: TRBJ2-5; CDR3aa: CASSLSWYQETQYF
v_gene: TRBV7-9; d_gene: -; j_gene: TRBJ2-3; CDR3aa: CASSSTHRVAVADTQYF
v_gene: TRBV5-1; d_gene: -; j_gene: TRBJ2-3; CDR3aa: CASSLEAQGAQYF
v_gene: TRBV20-1; d_gene: TRBD2; j_gene: TRBJ2-3; CDR3aa: CSAGRDGTDTQYF
v_gene: TRBV6-6; d_gene: TRBD1; j_gene: TRBJ2-5; CDR3aa: CASSRQGGETQYF
v_gene: TRBV15; d_gene: -; j_gene: TRBJ2-1; CDR3aa: CATSPIGRSSYNEQFF
v_gene: TRBV7-9; d_gene: -; j_gene: TRBJ1-1; CDR3aa: CASSLVQGHTEAFF
v_gene: TRBV2; d_gene: TRBD1; j_gene: TRBJ1-1; CDR3aa: CASRREGATEAFF
v_gene: TRBV3-1; d_gene: -; j_gene: TRBJ2-2; CDR3aa: CASSPRRNWGTGELFF
v_gene: TRBV12-3/TRBV12-4; d_gene: TRBD1; j_gene: TRBJ1-2; CDR3aa: CASSLDQGAFGYTF
v_gene: TRBV24-1; d_gene: TRBD1; j_gene: TRBJ1-1; CDR3aa: CATSATGGSDTEAFF
v_gene: TRBV5-5; d_gene: -; j_gene: TRBJ2-3; CDR3aa: CASSSKPGARTDTQYF
v_gene: TRBV5-1; d_gene: -; j_gene: TRBJ2-1; CDR3aa: CASSLGSSYNEQFF
v_gene: TRBV6-5; d_gene: -; j_gene: TRBJ2-2; CDR3aa: CASKVTQGLSTGELFF
v_gene: TRBV9; d_gene: -; j_gene: TRBJ2-5; CDR3aa: CATGDQETQYF
v_gene: TRBV12-3/TRBV12-4; d_gene: TRBD2; j_gene: TRBJ2-3; CDR3aa: CASSLGSGGAGNTQYF
v_gene: TRBV5-1; d_gene: -; j_gene: TRBJ2-3; CDR3aa: CASSLGELSTDTQYF
v_gene: TRBV7-9; d_gene: -; j_gene: TRBJ1-1; CDR3aa: CASSLAFRQGRAEAFF
v_gene: TRBV20-1; d_gene: TRBD1; j_gene: TRBJ1-2; CDR3aa: CSARGQTANYGYTF
v_gene: TRBV7-8; d_gene: -; j_gene: TRBJ1-4; CDR3aa: CASSLLRNEKLFF
v_gene: TRBV12-3/TRBV12-4; d_gene: TRBD2; j_gene: TRBJ2-3; CDR3aa: CASSFYSGGTDTQYF
v_gene: TRBV5-1; d_gene: -; j_gene: TRBJ1-5; CDR3aa: CASSLRSNQPQHF
v_gene: TRBV6-5; d_gene: TRBD2; j_gene: TRBJ2-1; CDR3aa: CASSYPASGGSNEQFF
v_gene: TRBV4-3; d_gene: -; j_gene: TRBJ2-7; CDR3aa: CASSQGQLPAYEQYF
v_gene: TRBV6-2/TRBV6-3; d_gene: TRBD1; j_gene: TRBJ2-5; CDR3aa: CASSWNRGGETQYF
v_gene: TRBV20-1; d_gene: -; j_gene: TRBJ1-6; CDR3aa: CSATFGVSSPLHF
v_gene: TRBV12-3/TRBV12-4; d_gene: -; j_gene: TRBJ1-2; CDR3aa: CASSSSPWTANYGYTF
v_gene: TRBV5-1; d_gene: -; j_gene: TRBJ2-2; CDR3aa: CASSLLGRPGNTGELFF
v_gene: TRBV6-5; d_gene: TRBD1; j_gene: TRBJ2-1; CDR3aa: CASSRAGTGRGNEQFF
v_gene: TRBV7-9; d_gene: TRBD1; j_gene: TRBJ2-3; CDR3aa: CASSFGQEISTDTQYF
v_gene: TRBV28; d_gene: -; j_gene: TRBJ2-1; CDR3aa: CASRLTDVGGSEQFF
v_gene: TRBV7-2; d_gene: -; j_gene: TRBJ2-5; CDR3aa: CASSLAGMRETQYF
v_gene: TRBV9; d_gene: TRBD1; j_gene: TRBJ1-2; CDR3aa: CASSGSGTGFGYTF
v_gene: TRBV20-1; d_gene: -; j_gene: TRBJ1-4; CDR3aa: CSAKQTNEKLFF
v_gene: TRBV5-1; d_gene: TRBD1; j_gene: TRBJ2-3; CDR3aa: CASSTRTGEGTQYF
v_gene: TRBV5-1; d_gene: TRBD1; j_gene: TRBJ2-2; CDR3aa: CASSIRTGTSGELFF
v_gene: TRBV20-1; d_gene: TRBD1; j_gene: TRBJ1-6; CDR3aa: CSAPGQGANSPLHF
v_gene: TRBV5-1; d_gene: TRBD2; j_gene: TRBJ2-3; CDR3aa: CASRPSGGAGTDTQYF
v_gene: TRBV24-1; d_gene: -; j_gene: TRBJ2-5; CDR3aa: CATSVSGETQYF
v_gene: TRBV20-1; d_gene: -; j_gene: TRBJ1-5; CDR3aa: CSARTEADQPQHF
v_gene: TRBV30; d_gene: -; j_gene: TRBJ1-3; CDR3aa: CAWSVGWGNTIYF
v_gene: TRBV3-1; d_gene: -; j_gene: TRBJ2-1; CDR3aa: CASSQVGEQFF
v_gene: TRBV4-3; d_gene: -; j_gene: TRBJ2-5; CDR3aa: CASSQSRDRQETQYF